This T cell receptor (beta chain) was found in a study of blood T cell repertoires in COVID-19. Study summary: Researchers got acute and convalescent COVID-19 samples from the United States, Italy and Spain. From T cells, B-cell-depleted T cells, or PBMCs came the material, which was cDNA or gDNA.

Study processing details: Researchers report that nucleated cell counts were estimated from reference gene primer amplification. The method was immunoSEQ multiplex PCR; TCRdb's version includes in-frame clones alone and lacks a portion of them. Clonal size and the V and J genes are those of that table, whereas D and trimming came from the DNA. The data contain some 45,000 clones, approximately 86% of them seen just once; the ten biggest clones take up 8% to 9%. This CDR3 is 15 amino acids long. V lost 3 bases and J 2 bases, leaving 8 bases between the germline ends. In germline, CDR1 is LNHDA, CDR2 SQIVND (reference sequence).

The sample was peripheral blood. The chain has TRBV19 and TRBJ2-6, with D unclear. This clonotype originated in a man older than 75 in a cohort sampled during active COVID-19. As DNA, the CDR3 is TGTGCCAGTAGTATGCCCGGAGCTGGGGCCAACGTCCTGACTTTC. Its translation is CASSMPGAGANVLTF.